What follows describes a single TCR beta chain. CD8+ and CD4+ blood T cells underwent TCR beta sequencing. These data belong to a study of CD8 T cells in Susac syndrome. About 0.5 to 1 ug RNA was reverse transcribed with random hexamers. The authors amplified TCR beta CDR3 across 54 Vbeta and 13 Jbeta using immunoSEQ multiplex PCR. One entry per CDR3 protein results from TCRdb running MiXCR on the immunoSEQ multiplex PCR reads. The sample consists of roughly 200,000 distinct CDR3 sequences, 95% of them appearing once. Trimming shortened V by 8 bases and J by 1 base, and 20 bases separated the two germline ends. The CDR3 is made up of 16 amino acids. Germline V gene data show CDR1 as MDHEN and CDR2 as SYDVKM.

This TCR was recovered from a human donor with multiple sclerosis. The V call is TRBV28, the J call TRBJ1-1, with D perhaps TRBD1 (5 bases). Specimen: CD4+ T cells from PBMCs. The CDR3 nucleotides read TGTGCCAGCGGCAGTTTCCCCGCGGGGGGGAACACTGAAGCTTTCTTT. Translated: CASGSFPAGGNTEAFF.